The 26 T cell receptor beta chains presented below share a single source sample, sequenced in a study of blood T cell repertoires in COVID-19. Measured with immunoSEQ multiplex PCR; TCRdb has only the in-frame clones, and not every one. Found here are approximately 150,000 clones, approximately 86% of them singletons; the top ten hold under 3.5%. The specimen was peripheral blood. Every receptor here comes from an older man with acute or convalescent COVID-19.

The chain combines TRBV5-1 with TRBJ1-1; 7 positions agree with TRBD1. V shed 4 bases, J shed 4 bases, and the junction held 4 bases outside the gene matches. Germline loops: CDR1 SGHRS, CDR2 YFSETQ. The CDR3 is 13 amino acids. The CDR3 is CASSTAGGTEAFF. The DNA for the CDR3 is TGCGCCAGCAGCACCGCAGGGGGCACTGAAGCTTTCTTT.

This chain joins TRBV6-6 and TRBJ2-3; D is unclear. Trimming pared 2 bases from V and 2 bases from J, leaving 5 bases between. CDR3 size: 13 residues. The germline V gene encodes CDR1 MNHNY and CDR2 SVGAGI (reference sequence). The DNA for the CDR3 is TGTGCCAGCAGTTACGGCCACACAGATACGCAGTATTTT. This codes for CASSYGHTDTQYF.

This sequence joins TRBV11-2 and TRBJ1-2, with D tentatively TRBD1 (6 bases). V was shortened by 1 base and J by 8 bases, with 11 bases between the two germline ends. The germline V gene has CDR1 SGHAT and CDR2 FQNNGV. The CDR3 is 13 residues long. CDR3 region: CASSLGQGIGYTF. The CDR3 region has the DNA TGTGCCAGCAGCTTAGGTCAGGGGATAGGCTACACCTTC.

This clone was counted a single time. This chain joins TRBV11-2 and TRBJ2-6; maybe TRBD2 (5 bases). Germline assignment: CDR1 SGHAT and CDR2 FQNNGV. Trimming stripped 1 base from V and 0 bases from J, with 10 bases between. The CDR3 is 17 residues long. CDR3 protein: CASSLGRPFSGANVLTF. CDR3 sequence (DNA): TGTGCCAGCAGCTTAGGGAGGCCCTTCTCTGGGGCCAACGTCCTGACTTTC.

The chain couples TRBV9 to TRBJ2-7, with D perhaps matching TRBD1 (6 bases). Trimming took off 3 bases at V and 0 bases at J, with 10 bases between the two ends. This CDR3 is 14 amino acids long. CDR1 SGDLS and CDR2 YYNGEE come from the germline V gene. The CDR3 bases are TGTGCCAGCAGCGCGACAGGAAGCTCCTACGAGCAGTACTTC. This sequence encodes CASSATGSSYEQYF.

This clone was detected only once. V gene TRBV12-3 or TRBV12-4 combines with J gene TRBJ2-7, with D possibly matching TRBD1 (5 bases). The CDR3 runs 12 residues. With 5 bases removed from V and 5 bases from J, the gap between germline ends came to 10 bases. CDR3 DNA sequence: TGTGCCAGCAGTAAGGACACCCACGAGCAGTACTTC. Amino acid sequence: CASSKDTHEQYF.

This clone was seen only once. The chain is built from TRBV30 and TRBJ2-5; TRBD1 agrees at 7 bases. CDR3 length equals 16 residues. Germline V lookup: CDR1 GTSNPN, CDR2 SVGIG (reference sequence). V shed 0 bases and J 4 bases; nucleotides not matched to a gene: 11. The CDR3 protein is CAWSVLAGGSLETQYF. For the CDR3, the DNA is TGTGCCTGGAGTGTACTGGCAGGGGGTAGTTTAGAGACCCAGTACTTC.

V gene TRBV4-1 combines with J gene TRBJ1-4; maybe TRBD1 (5 bases). Trimming stripped 0 bases from V and 8 bases from J, with 19 bases between. The germline V gene has CDR1 MGHRA and CDR2 YSYEKL. CDR3 length equals 17 residues. As DNA, the CDR3 is TGCGCCAGCAGCCAAGAGCGGGGAACAGGACGGGGCGAAAAACTGTTTTTT. Its protein is CASSQERGTGRGEKLFF.

CDR3 protein: CASSLDSKGALHF. Written as DNA, the CDR3 is TGTGCCAGCAGCCTCGACTCAAAGGGAGCCCTCCACTTT. This sequence joins TRBV7-9 and TRBJ1-6, with no clear D. The V gene's germline CDR1 is SEHNR and CDR2 FQNEAQ (reference sequence). With 5 bases removed from V and 14 bases from J, the gap between germline ends came to 16 bases. The CDR3 has 13 residues.

The sample holds a few counts of this clone. The genes are TRBV19 and TRBJ1-2, with 7 bases aligning to TRBD1. The CDR3 is 15 amino acids. The germline V gene encodes CDR1 LNHDA and CDR2 SQIVND (reference sequence). The junction had 10 bases not matched to a gene; V was cut back by 6 bases and J by 3 bases. For the CDR3, the DNA is TGTGCCAGTAGAATCCTAACAGGGGCCGACTATGGCTACACCTTC. As protein: CASRILTGADYGYTF. Full variable domain (outside the CDR3, taken from reference TRBV19 and TRBJ1-2): DGGITQSPKYLFRKEGQNVTLSCEQNLNHDAMYWYRQDPGQGLRLIYYSQIVNDFQKGDIAEGYSVSREKKESFPLTVTSAQKNPTAFYLCASRILTGADYGYTFGSGTRLTVV.

The genes are TRBV5-4 and TRBJ2-7, with a possible D match to TRBD1 (6 bases). The CDR3 runs to 12 residues. V dropped 2 bases and J dropped 6 bases, with 9 bases sitting between them. CDR1 and CDR2 (germline): SGHNT, YYREEE (reference sequence). The CDR3 reads CASSFPGAEQYF. DNA of the CDR3: TGTGCCAGCAGCTTCCCAGGGGCCGAGCAGTACTTC.

The chain employs TRBV5-1 and TRBJ2-5; TRBD1 matches at 7 bases. Germline V gene lookup returns CDR1 SGHRS and CDR2 YFSETQ. Trimming cost V 0 bases and J 5 bases; bases outside gene matches: 7. The CDR3 covers 15 residues. The DNA of the CDR3 is TGCGCCAGCAGCTTGGCCGGGACAGCGGCCGAGACCCAGTACTTC. It translates to CASSLAGTAAETQYF.

V usage is TRBV7-2 and J usage is TRBJ1-5; unclear D gene. This CDR3 has 15 residues. CDR1 and CDR2 from the germline V gene are SGHTA and FQGNSA. V was cut by 1 base and J by 2 bases, with 9 bases left in between. CDR3 sequence (DNA): TGTGCCAGCAGCTTAGTGCAGGAGGGCAATCAGCCCCAGCATTTT. Protein sequence: CASSLVQEGNQPQHF.

Of note for this clone: Because the CDR3's place on the DNA is in doubt, the DNA is left out and the CDR3 is given as listed by TCRdb. The chain carries TRBV19 and TRBJ2-1; the D call TRBD1 from the table was never checked on the DNA. Germline V lookup: CDR1 LNHDA, CDR2 SQIVND (reference sequence). The CDR3 numbers 19 amino acids, ends counted. The CDR3 region is CASSIFGPGKTFSYNEQFF.

The chain's CDR3 is CASSRGQGVEKLFF. The CDR3 DNA is TGTGCCAGCTCCCGGGGACAGGGAGTCGAAAAACTGTTTTTT. The chain couples TRBV5-4 to TRBJ1-4; 9 bases match TRBD1. The CDR3 sequence is 14 residues long. The germline CDR1 and CDR2 sequences are SGHNT and YYREEE (reference sequence). V shed 7 bases and J 8 bases; nucleotides not matched to a gene: 9.

The gene calls are TRBV24-1 and TRBJ2-3; D perhaps matches TRBD2 (7 bases). This CDR3 is built from 14 residues. The V gene's germline CDR1 is KGHDR and CDR2 SFDVKD. Trimming stripped 9 bases from V and 1 base from J, with 13 bases between. CDR3 loop: CATRGGGRTDTQYF. The CDR3 DNA reads TGTGCCACCCGAGGGGGGGGCCGCACAGATACGCAGTATTTT.

The gene calls are TRBV2 and TRBJ2-7; the D gene is possibly TRBD2 (5 bases). The V end was cut by 3 bases, the J end by 1 base, with 10 bases between. Per germline, CDR1 SNHLY and CDR2 FYNNEI. The CDR3 runs 14 residues. Here the CDR3 reads CASSEIPGSYEQYF. In DNA, the CDR3 is TGTGCCAGCAGTGAGATCCCGGGGTCCTACGAGCAGTACTTC. The full variable domain, with the rest looked up from reference TRBV2 and TRBJ2-7, is EPEVTQTPSHQVTQMGQEVILRCVPISNHLYFYWYRQILGQKVEFLVSFYNNEISEKSEIFDDQFSVERPDGSNFTLKIRSTKLEDSAMYFCASSEIPGSYEQYFGPGTRLTVT.

CDR3 region: CASSYSGFTGELFF. CDR3 nucleotide sequence: TGTGCCAGCAGTTACTCCGGGTTCACCGGGGAGCTGTTTTTT. This chain joins TRBV6-5 and TRBJ2-2; D is unclear. The V end was cut by 0 bases, the J end by 4 bases, with 6 bases between. The CDR3 sequence is 14 residues long. Germline V gene data show CDR1 as MNHEY and CDR2 as SVGAGI.

V is TRBV5-1 and J is TRBJ2-7, with a possible D match to TRBD1 (6 bases). CDR3 length: 14 residues. Germline-derived CDR1 and CDR2 are SGHRS and YFSETQ. The V gene lost 4 bases and the J gene lost 2 bases, with 13 bases spanning the gap. The CDR3 protein is CASSPDTGPYEQYF. Here the CDR3 DNA reads TGCGCCAGCAGCCCAGACACAGGGCCCTACGAGCAGTACTTC.

This rearrangement joins TRBV4-3 to TRBJ1-2, with 7 bases aligning to TRBD1. The length of the CDR3 is 16 residues. CDR1 and CDR2 (germline): LGHNA, YSLEER. Trimming at V came to 0 bases and at J to 3 bases, leaving 7 bases not matched to a gene. The CDR3 region is CASSQDTGAEDYGYTF. The CDR3 nucleotides read TGCGCCAGCAGCCAAGATACAGGGGCAGAAGACTATGGCTACACCTTC.

The chain links TRBV5-8 to TRBJ1-2, with D unresolved. V gave up 1 base and J gave up 0 bases, with 7 bases separating them. Germline V gene sequence: CDR1 SGHTS, CDR2 YDEGEE. The CDR3 has 14 amino acids. As DNA, the CDR3 is TGTGCCAGCAGCTTGTCCGGAGCTAACTATGGCTACACCTTC. Translating it yields CASSLSGANYGYTF. The entire variable domain, with the rest obtained from reference TRBV5-8 and TRBJ1-2, is as follows: EAGVTQSPTHLIKTRGQQATLRCSPISGHTSVYWYQQALGLGLQFLLWYDEGEERNRGNFPPRFSGRQFPNYSSELNVNALELEDSALYLCASSLSGANYGYTFGSGTRLTVV.

This CDR3 reads CASSQVGQGLNYGYTF. The DNA for the CDR3 is TGTGCCAGCAGCCAAGTAGGGCAGGGCCTGAACTATGGCTACACCTTC. The chain recombines TRBV4-2 with TRBJ1-2, with D possibly being TRBD1 (5 bases). The CDR3 totals 16 residues. Deletions cut 1 base from V and 2 bases from J, with 14 bases between. Germline V gene data show CDR1 as LGHNA and CDR2 as YNFKEQ.

The V call is TRBV11-2, the J call TRBJ2-5, with 12 bases matching TRBD2. With V trimmed by 1 base and J by 4 bases, 4 bases remained unmatched. The CDR3 extends over 16 amino acids. Germline CDR1 SGHAT, CDR2 FQNNGV. The CDR3 DNA is TGTGCCAGCAGCTTAGGACTAGCGGGAGTAAGAGAGACCCAGTACTTC. Translating gives CASSLGLAGVRETQYF.

The chain links TRBV6-5 to TRBJ2-2, with 9 bases matching TRBD2. The germline gives CDR1 MNHEY, CDR2 SVGAGI. The CDR3 is 15 residues long. V shed 2 bases, J shed 4 bases, and the junction held 2 bases outside the gene matches. The CDR3 nucleotides are TGTGCCAGCAGTTACGGCGGGAGGGCCACCGGGGAGCTGTTTTTT. As protein: CASSYGGRATGELFF.

This chain links TRBV7-8 with TRBJ2-3; D perhaps matches TRBD2 (5 bases). The V end was cut by 1 base, the J end by 0 bases, with 11 bases between. The CDR3 runs 16 residues. The germline V gene encodes CDR1 SGHVS and CDR2 FQNEAQ. The CDR3 DNA is TGTGCCAGCAGCTTAGTCGAGCGGCCTAGCACAGATACGCAGTATTTT. As protein: CASSLVERPSTDTQYF.

This clone was found many times. This chain uses TRBV2 with TRBJ2-2; D is undetermined. Germline CDR1 is SNHLY and CDR2 is FYNNEI. The V end was cut by 4 bases, the J end by 2 bases, with 8 bases between. The CDR3 consists of 14 residues. CDR3 nucleotide sequence: TGTGCCAGCAGTGGAGATATAAACACCGGGGAGCTGTTTTTT. It translates to CASSGDINTGELFF.